This T cell receptor beta chain was identified in a study of T cell changes during pregnancy in multiple sclerosis. Unmatched junction bases numbered 6, after V lost 1 base and J lost 2 bases. Germline V gene sequence: CDR1 MGHRA, CDR2 YSYEKL. The CDR3 totals 17 residues. The table came from immunoSEQ multiplex PCR; TCRdb's copy has only in-frame clones and leaves some out. The sample includes 46,000 or so clones, roughly 90% of them seen just once. This clone has just a few counts. J is TRBJ2-5 and V is TRBV4-1; 11 bases fit TRBD2. The receptor was derived from a female donor in good health, enrolled as a control in a pregnancy study. The specimen was peripheral blood, collected in the second trimester of pregnancy. The CDR3 DNA is TGCGCCAGCAGCCAAGGGCTAGCGGGAGGATTACAAGAGACCCAGTACTTC. Protein: CASSQGLAGGLQETQYF.